The T cell receptor (beta chain) under discussion was sequenced for a study of blood T cell repertoires in COVID-19. The CDR3 consists of 15 residues. The V end lost 0 bases, the J end lost 4 bases, and 11 bases lay between the germline ends. Germline V CDR1 and CDR2: SGHRS, YFSETQ. Using immunoSEQ multiplex PCR, the repertoire was profiled, and TCRdb retains in-frame clones only, with some absent. Of about 59,000 clones listed, around 79% are singletons. This TCR was recovered from a human donor in a cohort sampled during active COVID-19. This chain uses TRBV5-1 with TRBJ2-1, with D possibly TRBD1 on 6 matching bases. Sequences were obtained from peripheral blood. CDR3 DNA sequence: TGCGCCAGCAGCTTGGTAGGACAGCAATACAATGAGCAGTTCTTC. It specifies CASSLVGQQYNEQFF.